This T cell receptor beta chain was profiled in a study of cytomegalovirus exposure and HLA in healthy donors. General study findings and limits: Confirmation in vitro established that three CMV-associated chains were specific for CMV antigens.

Germline CDR1 and CDR2: SGHDT and YYEEEE. This CDR3 comprises 15 residues. V lost 2 bases and J lost 4; bases outside the gene matches: 2. On this clone: Its antigen remains unidentified.

With 60 Vbeta and 13 Jbeta primers, the PCR was carried out. Profiled with immunoSEQ multiplex PCR; TCRdb holds only in-frame clones, not every one. The table has 90,000 to 150,000 clones, around 77% seen once. This sequence joins TRBV5-6 and TRBJ2-2, with 10 bases identical to TRBD1. The sequencing sample was made of PBMCs. The TCR originated in a man aged 50 to 60 in good health and CMV-seropositive. The CDR3 nucleotides are TGTGCCAGCAGCTTTAGGACAGGGGGCACCGGGGAGCTGTTTTTT. Its protein product is CASSFRTGGTGELFF.